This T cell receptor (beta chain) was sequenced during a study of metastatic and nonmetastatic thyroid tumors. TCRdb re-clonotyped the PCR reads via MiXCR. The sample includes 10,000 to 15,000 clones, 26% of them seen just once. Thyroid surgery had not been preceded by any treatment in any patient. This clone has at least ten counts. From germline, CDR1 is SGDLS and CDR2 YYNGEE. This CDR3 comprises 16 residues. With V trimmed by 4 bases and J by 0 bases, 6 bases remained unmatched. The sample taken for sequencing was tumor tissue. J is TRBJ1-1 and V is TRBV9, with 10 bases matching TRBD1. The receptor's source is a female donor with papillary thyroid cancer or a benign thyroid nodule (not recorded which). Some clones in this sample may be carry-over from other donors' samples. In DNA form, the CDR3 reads TGTGCCAGCAGCCCACCCGGGACAGGGGTGAACACTGAAGCTTTCTTT. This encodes CASSPPGTGVNTEAFF.